This T cell receptor beta chain was retrieved from a study of cytomegalovirus exposure and HLA in healthy donors. General study results and limits: The study flagged 150 to 200 TCR beta chains as cytomegalovirus-associated. There were some V segments, including TRBV6-2 and TRBV6-3, excluded as indistinguishable. A later analysis found common viral pathogens apparently linked to several of the most significant clusters.

V lost 5 bases, J lost 6 bases, and 8 bases lay in between. Germline CDR1 PRHDT, CDR2 FYEKMQ (reference sequence). The CDR3 is 12 amino acids. As to this clone: Its antigen is unknown.

The PCR had 60 Vbeta and 13 Jbeta primers. The method was immunoSEQ multiplex PCR; TCRdb's version includes in-frame clones alone and lacks a portion of them. Among 150,000 to 200,000 clones listed, roughly 82% were seen once. The receptor comes from a girl between 10 and 17 years old in good health and CMV-seropositive. The rearrangement links TRBV13 to TRBJ2-1; D unresolved. The specimen was PBMCs. CDR3 nucleotides: TGTGCCAGCAGCCTTAATCTCAATGAGCAGTTCTTC. Translation gives CASSLNLNEQFF.